This T cell receptor (beta chain) was recovered during a study of blood T cell repertoires in COVID-19. Across the whole study: Whether acute or convalescent, the COVID-19 samples came from the United States, Italy and Spain. T cells, B-cell-depleted T cells, or PBMCs provided the cDNA or gDNA that served as material.

Assay: immunoSEQ multiplex PCR; the TCRdb copy retains only in-frame clones and omits some. The repertoire includes about 88,000 clones, 85% to 90% of them detected once, and about 5.2% sits in the top ten. CDR3 length equals 15 residues. Germline loops: CDR1 LNHDA, CDR2 SQIVND (reference sequence). Germline trimming cut 6 bases from V and 9 bases from J; bases unmatched to any gene: 11. The receptor comes from a woman over 75 with active COVID-19. The chain carries TRBV19 and TRBJ2-1, with 10 nucleotides matching TRBD2. Sequencing was done on a sample of peripheral blood. CDR3 residues: CASSPGLAGVVEQFF. Here the CDR3 DNA reads TGTGCCAGTAGCCCCGGGCTAGCGGGAGTGGTTGAGCAGTTCTTC.